The clone carrying this T cell receptor beta chain is a singleton in its sample. This entry is derived from a study of control samples from healthy donors and cancer patients. The CDR3 is made up of 11 amino acids. Trimming shortened V by 7 bases and J by 6 bases, and 11 bases separated the two germline ends. Germline V gene lookup returns CDR1 DFQATT and CDR2 SNEGSKA (reference sequence). The table came from immunoSEQ multiplex PCR; TCRdb's copy has only in-frame clones and leaves some out. The sample lists some 120,000 clones, roughly 91% occurring once. The sequenced material came from PBMCs. The sequence came from a man aged 50-60 years with head and neck cancer. The gene calls are TRBV20-1 and TRBJ2-3; possibly TRBD1 for D (6 bases). CDR3 sequence: CSGGPGDTQYF. CDR3 DNA: TGCAGTGGGGGGCCGGGGGATACGCAGTATTTT.